This TCR beta chain was sequenced in a study of blood T cell repertoires in COVID-19. Study-wide context: The study drew acute and convalescent COVID-19 samples from the United States, Italy and Spain. PBMCs, B-cell-depleted T cells, or T cells provided the cDNA or gDNA that made up the material.

The V gene end was trimmed by 4 bases and the J gene end by 5 bases; junction bases not matched to a gene: 7. The germline CDR1 and CDR2 sequences are SGHTA and FQGNSA. There are 14 residues in the CDR3. TCRdb's table, derived via immunoSEQ multiplex PCR, lists solely in-frame clones and lacks some. The repertoire holds under 50,000 clones, with 80% to 90% as singletons. This clonotype was obtained from a woman aged 40 to 50 with acute or convalescent COVID-19. The chain has TRBV7-2 and TRBJ2-5, with 7 bases fitting TRBD2. Sequences were obtained from peripheral blood. In DNA form, the CDR3 reads TGTGCCAGCAGCTCGGTAGCGGGCCGGGAGACCCAGTACTTC. This sequence encodes CASSSVAGRETQYF.